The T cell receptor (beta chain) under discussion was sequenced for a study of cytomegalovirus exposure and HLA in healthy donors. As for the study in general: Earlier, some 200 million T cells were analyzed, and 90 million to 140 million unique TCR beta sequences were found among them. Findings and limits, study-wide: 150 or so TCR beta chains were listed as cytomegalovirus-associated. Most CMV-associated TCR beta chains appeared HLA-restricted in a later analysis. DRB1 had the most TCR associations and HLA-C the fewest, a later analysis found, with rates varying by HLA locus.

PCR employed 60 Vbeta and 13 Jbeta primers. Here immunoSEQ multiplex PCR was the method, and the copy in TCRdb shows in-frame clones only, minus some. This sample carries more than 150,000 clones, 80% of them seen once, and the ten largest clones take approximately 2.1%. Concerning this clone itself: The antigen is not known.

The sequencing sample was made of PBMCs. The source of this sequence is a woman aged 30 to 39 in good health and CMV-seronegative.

The CDR3, as DNA: TGCGCCAGCAGTGATGGGGCAGCCGGGCCCAATGAGCAGTTCTTC. Translating gives CASSDGAAGPNEQFF. The chain links TRBV10-1 to TRBJ2-1; D possibly corresponds to TRBD1 (5 bases). Trimming cost V 3 bases and J 6 bases, with 15 bases left between them. Germline CDR1 WNHNN, CDR2 SYGVQD (reference sequence). The CDR3 loop spans 15 amino acids.